Following are 10 T cell receptor beta chains from one sample sequenced in a study of cytomegalovirus exposure and HLA in healthy donors. Use of 60 Vbeta and 13 Jbeta primers characterized the PCR. TCRdb's copy holds only in-frame clones and misses some; the assay was immunoSEQ multiplex PCR. The sample lists about 140,000 clones, 82% seen once, with around 2% in the top ten. Specimen: PBMCs. The receptors were gathered from a woman aged 40 to 55 in good health and CMV-seronegative.

This chain joins TRBV4-3 and TRBJ2-2; TRBD2 matches at 9 bases. The V gene's germline CDR1 is LGHNA and CDR2 YSLEER. This CDR3 spans 19 amino acids. The junction had 13 bases not matched to a gene; V was cut back by 0 bases and J by 5 bases. CDR3 sequence reads: CASSQDKSGLAGKTGELFF. CDR3 DNA sequence: TGCGCCAGCAGCCAAGATAAATCGGGGCTAGCGGGAAAGACCGGGGAGCTGTTTTTT.

The rearrangement joins TRBV5-1 to TRBJ2-3; 13 nucleotides agree with TRBD2. Unmatched junction bases numbered 8, after V lost 4 bases and J lost 6 bases. This CDR3 has 16 residues. Germline values: CDR1 SGHRS, CDR2 YFSETQ. CDR3 loop: CASSLRTSGSEDTQYF. DNA of the CDR3: TGCGCCAGCAGCCTTCGGACTAGCGGGAGTGAGGATACGCAGTATTTT.

V is TRBV5-1 and J is TRBJ2-7; a weak D match, TRBD2 (5 bases). V lost 0 bases and J 4 bases, leaving 14 bases between the germline ends. Germline V gene data show CDR1 as SGHRS and CDR2 as YFSETQ. The CDR3 has 15 residues. The DNA for the CDR3 is TGCGCCAGCAGCTTGGCCGTGGACGGACTTTACGAGCAGTACTTC. Translated: CASSLAVDGLYEQYF.

This clone was detected once. The chain is built from TRBV7-3 and TRBJ2-7; 9 positions agree with TRBD1. Germline values: CDR1 SGHTA, CDR2 FQGTGA. Trimming took 1 base from V and 3 from J; bases not matched to a gene: 1. CDR3 length: 14 residues. The CDR3 region has the DNA TGTGCCAGCAGCTTAATGGGACAGGGCTACGAGCAGTACTTC. Translating it yields CASSLMGQGYEQYF. The full variable domain, rest sourced from reference TRBV7-3 and TRBJ2-7, is GAGVSQTPSNKVTEKGKYVELRCDPISGHTALYWYRQSLGQGPEFLIYFQGTGAADDSGLPNDRFFAVRPEGSVSTLKIQRTERGDSAVYLCASSLMGQGYEQYFGPGTRLTVT.

This chain connects TRBV4-1 to TRBJ1-2; D remains unclear. Germline-derived CDR1 and CDR2 are MGHRA and YSYEKL. V shed 1 base and J shed 4 bases, with 16 bases lying between them. This CDR3 has 16 amino acids. CDR3: CASSQVLGSRGYGYTF. The CDR3 DNA sequence: TGCGCCAGCAGCCAAGTCCTCGGGTCGCGCGGCTATGGCTACACCTTC.

This rearrangement joins TRBV5-1 to TRBJ1-1, with D perhaps TRBD1 (6 bases). The ends were cut back, 0 bases at V and 6 bases at J, with 12 bases in the middle. Germline CDR1 reads SGHRS; CDR2 reads YFSETQ. CDR3 size: 14 residues. The CDR3 spells CASSLGPGQPEAFF. The CDR3 DNA follows: TGCGCCAGCAGCTTGGGCCCTGGACAGCCTGAAGCTTTCTTT. Variable domain in full (rest from reference TRBV5-1 and TRBJ1-1): KAGVTQTPRYLIKTRGQQVTLSCSPISGHRSVSWYQQTPGQGLQFLFEYFSETQRNKGNFPGRFSGRQFSNSRSEMNVSTLELGDSALYLCASSLGPGQPEAFFGQGTRLTVV.

This CDR3 reads CATGLAGVRETQYF. The CDR3 region has the DNA TGTGCCACGGGACTAGCGGGAGTGAGGGAGACCCAGTACTTC. The chain couples TRBV6-6 to TRBJ2-5; 14 positions agree with TRBD2. The CDR3 length is 14 residues. Germline V gene sequence: CDR1 MNHNY, CDR2 SVGAGI (reference sequence). Losses at the gene ends were 10 bases for V and 5 bases for J; bases not matched to a gene: 6.

This chain links TRBV7-3 with TRBJ1-1; 9 bases align to TRBD1. Looked up from germline, CDR1 is SGHTA and CDR2 is FQGTGA. The V gene end was trimmed by 3 bases and the J gene end by 11 bases; junction bases not matched to a gene: 4. The CDR3 spans 12 residues. CDR3 sequence reads: CASSLDRGRAFF. The CDR3 DNA reads TGTGCCAGCAGCTTGGACAGGGGAAGGGCTTTCTTT.

This chain uses TRBV4-3 with TRBJ1-2, with TRBD1 as a possible D gene (5 bases). The germline CDR1 and CDR2 sequences are LGHNA and YSLEER. Trimming pared 1 base from V and 4 bases from J, leaving 19 bases between. The CDR3 spans 17 residues. This CDR3 is CASSQVMSTGVGYGYTF. DNA for the CDR3: TGCGCCAGCAGCCAAGTTATGTCCACAGGAGTTGGCTATGGCTACACCTTC.

The chain recombines TRBV4-2 with TRBJ1-5, with D uncertain. The V gene's germline CDR1 is LGHNA and CDR2 YNFKEQ. This CDR3 has 16 amino acids. Trimming stripped 1 base from V and 1 base from J, with 11 bases between. Written as DNA, the CDR3 is TGTGCCAGCAGCCAAGCCCTCCTGGGCAGCAATCAGCCCCAGCATTTT. Amino acid sequence: CASSQALLGSNQPQHF.